The 9 T cell receptor beta chains in this list originate from one sample, sequenced in a study of cytomegalovirus exposure and HLA in healthy donors. In the PCR, 60 Vbeta and 13 Jbeta primers were used. Clones were read by immunoSEQ multiplex PCR, and TCRdb kept only the in-frame ones, dropping some. Of 110,000 to 150,000 clones listed, roughly 70% are singletons. Sample: PBMCs. The receptors originated from a middle-aged woman in good health and CMV-seronegative.

The rearrangement uses TRBV19 and TRBJ1-6; D not resolved. The CDR3 length is 12 residues. Germline V gene data show CDR1 as LNHDA and CDR2 as SQIVND (reference sequence). V lost 6 bases and J lost 10, with 10 bases in between. The CDR3 loop is CASRSVGSPLHF. In DNA form, the CDR3 reads TGTGCCAGTAGGAGCGTAGGATCACCCCTCCACTTT.

This sequence joins TRBV4-1 and TRBJ1-2, with 11 bases that match TRBD1. This CDR3 is 13 amino acids long. The germline CDR1 and CDR2 sequences are MGHRA and YSYEKL. V shed 5 bases and J 8 bases; nucleotides not matched to a gene: 4. The CDR3 loop is CASSSGTGGGYTF. CDR3 nucleotide sequence: TGCGCCAGCAGCTCCGGGACAGGGGGAGGCTACACCTTC.

The V gene is TRBV27, the J gene TRBJ2-7, with a possible D match to TRBD2 (5 bases). The ends were cut back, 5 bases at V and 3 bases at J, with 11 bases in the middle. CDR1 and CDR2 from the germline V gene are MNHEY and SMNVEV (reference sequence). This CDR3 is 13 amino acids long. CDR3 loop: CASSVGVDYEQYF. The CDR3 DNA follows: TGTGCCAGCAGTGTCGGGGTCGACTACGAGCAGTACTTC.

V usage is TRBV28 and J usage is TRBJ2-5; no firm D call. The end of the DNA fits TRBJ2-7 better, so the J call may be wrong. The CDR3 consists of 13 residues. Germline CDR1 MDHEN, CDR2 SYDVKM. The DNA of the CDR3 is TGTGCCAGCAGTTCGACACCGGCCTACGAGCAGTACTTC. Protein product: CASSSTPAYEQYF.

This rearrangement joins TRBV7-2 to TRBJ1-2, with D possibly matching TRBD1 (5 bases). CDR1 SGHTA and CDR2 FQGNSA come from the germline V gene. CDR3 size: 12 residues. The V gene lost 6 bases and the J gene lost 6 bases, with 11 bases spanning the gap. Here the CDR3 reads CASSEQANGYTF. DNA of the CDR3: TGTGCCAGCAGTGAACAGGCGAATGGCTACACCTTC. Full variable domain (remainder filled in from reference TRBV7-2 and TRBJ1-2): GAGVSQSPSNKVTEKGKDVELRCDPISGHTALYWYRQSLGQGLEFLIYFQGNSAPDKSGLPSDRFSAERTGGSVSTLTIQRTQQEDSAVYLCASSEQANGYTFGSGTRLTVV.

This clone was found a few times. The V gene is TRBV5-4, the J gene TRBJ1-4, with D tentatively TRBD1 (5 bases). V lost 3 bases and J lost 0, with 9 bases in between. This CDR3 is 15 amino acids long. Germline V gives CDR1 SGHNT, CDR2 YYREEE (reference sequence). The CDR3 region has the DNA TGTGCCAGCAGCTCTGAGACAGCAACTAATGAAAAACTGTTTTTT. Its translation: CASSSETATNEKLFF.

The rearrangement joins TRBV4-1 to TRBJ1-2, with 7 bases aligning to TRBD1. Trimming took 0 bases from V and 4 from J; bases not matched to a gene: 5. The CDR3 sequence is 15 residues long. Germline V gives CDR1 MGHRA, CDR2 YSYEKL. This CDR3 is CASSQETGYSYGYTF. DNA of the CDR3: TGCGCCAGCAGCCAAGAGACAGGGTACAGCTATGGCTACACCTTC.

V and J are TRBV10-3 and TRBJ2-5, with 12 positions matching TRBD2. V lost 3 bases, J lost 4 bases, and 6 bases stayed unmatched. The germline V gene has CDR1 ENHRY and CDR2 SYGVKD. CDR3 length: 16 residues. The CDR3 protein is CAISDGLAGYGETQYF. The CDR3 DNA reads as TGTGCCATCAGTGACGGACTAGCGGGGTATGGAGAGACCCAGTACTTC.

The gene calls are TRBV15 and TRBJ2-5; the D gene is possibly TRBD2 (5 bases). The CDR3 sequence is 13 residues long. V lost 1 base and J 5 bases, leaving 8 bases between the germline ends. In germline, CDR1 is LNHNV, CDR2 YYDKDF (reference sequence). The CDR3 bases are TGTGCCACCAGCAGAGCTCCGGGGGAGACCCAGTACTTC. Residues: CATSRAPGETQYF.